This T cell receptor (beta chain) is from a study of OX40 agonist ivuxolimab in advanced cancers. V shed 1 base and J shed 3 bases, with 10 bases lying between them. The CDR3 has 14 residues. Germline V gene sequence: CDR1 SGHDN, CDR2 FVKESK. The table came from immunoSEQ multiplex PCR; TCRdb's copy has only in-frame clones and leaves some out. Here the sample spans roughly 67,000 clones, around 90% being singletons. This TCR came from an adult with an advanced solid tumor such as melanoma, head and neck, liver or kidney cancer. The chain couples TRBV14 to TRBJ2-7, with no clear D. Specimen: CD4+ or CD8+ T cells sorted from blood, collected in a trial of the OX40 agonist ivuxolimab. DNA for the CDR3: TGTGCCAGCAGCCAAGCCGTAGTGGGCTACGAGCAGTACTTC. Residues: CASSQAVVGYEQYF. Filled out from reference TRBV14 and TRBJ2-7, the complete variable domain reads EAGVTQFPSHSVIEKGQTVTLRCDPISGHDNLYWYRRVMGKEIKFLLHFVKESKQDESGMPNNRFLAERTGGTYSTLKVQPAELEDSGVYFCASSQAVVGYEQYFGPGTRLTVT.